These 26 T cell receptor beta chains were sequenced from one sample in a study of T cell responses to AZD1222 COVID-19 vaccine. Clones were sequenced by immunoSEQ multiplex PCR, and TCRdb holds only the in-frame ones, with some missing. Of about 120,000 clones detected, more than 75% appear once; the ten largest clones hold 3% to 4%. The specimen was peripheral blood, collected on day 0 of AZD1222 vaccination. The receptor source for this set is an adult in good health.

The chain combines TRBV21-1 with TRBJ1-6; the listed D gene, TRBD1, was not tested against the DNA. TRBV21-1 is marked as a pseudogene. This CDR3 has 15 residues. CDR3 in DNA: TGTGCCAGCAGCGCCTACAGGTCTTTTAATTCACCCCTCCACTTT. Its translation: CASSAYRSFNSPLHF.

The V call is TRBV5-8, the J call TRBJ1-4; 9 bases are shared with TRBD1. V shed 7 bases, J shed 7 bases, and the junction held 11 bases outside the gene matches. CDR3 length: 15 residues. Germline V gene lookup returns CDR1 SGHTS and CDR2 YDEGEE. CDR3 in DNA: TGTGCCAGCCGGGACAGGGCCTTAATTAGTGAAAAACTGTTTTTT. Its protein product is CASRDRALISEKLFF. The whole variable domain, remainder taken from reference TRBV5-8 and TRBJ1-4, is EAGVTQSPTHLIKTRGQQATLRCSPISGHTSVYWYQQALGLGLQFLLWYDEGEERNRGNFPPRFSGRQFPNYSSELNVNALELEDSALYLCASRDRALISEKLFFGSGTQLSVL.

J is TRBJ2-7 and V is TRBV5-1; D possibly corresponds to TRBD2 (7 bases). The V gene's germline CDR1 is SGHRS and CDR2 YFSETQ. V was trimmed by 1 base and J by 7 bases, leaving 18 bases between them. This CDR3 contains 15 residues. CDR3 residues: CASSLMGAGAMEQYF. The CDR3 nucleotides are TGCGCCAGCAGCTTGATGGGGGCGGGGGCTATGGAGCAGTACTTC.

The chain carries TRBV14 and TRBJ1-1; a weak D match, TRBD1 (6 bases). Germline CDR1 is SGHDN and CDR2 is FVKESK. V dropped 10 bases and J dropped 4 bases, with 22 bases sitting between them. CDR3 length equals 15 residues. CDR3: CATLRYGGEGTEAFF. The CDR3 region has the DNA TGTGCCACTTTGCGATACGGGGGCGAAGGCACTGAAGCTTTCTTT.

The chain employs TRBV10-3 and TRBJ2-5, with D unresolved. The CDR3 runs to 11 residues. V was pared by 10 bases and J by 0 bases, with 6 bases between. The germline gives CDR1 ENHRY, CDR2 SYGVKD. CDR3: CATRDQETQYF. CDR3 DNA: TGTGCCACTCGAGACCAAGAGACCCAGTACTTC.

This chain connects TRBV9 to TRBJ1-2; possibly TRBD1 for D (5 bases). The germline V gene encodes CDR1 SGDLS and CDR2 YYNGEE. V was shortened by 0 bases and J by 5 bases, with 14 bases between the two germline ends. This CDR3 has 15 amino acids. CDR3 nucleotides: TGTGCCAGCAGCGTAGCGTCCGCGGGGGGTTATGGCTACACCTTC. Residues: CASSVASAGGYGYTF. Looking up the rest from reference TRBV9 and TRBJ1-2 gives the full variable domain: DSGVTQTPKHLITATGQRVTLRCSPRSGDLSVYWYQQSLDQGLQFLIQYYNGEERAKGNILERFSAQQFPDLHSELNLSSLELGDSALYFCASSVASAGGYGYTFGSGTRLTVV.

The CDR3 nucleotides are TGTGCCAGCAGCAGCCCGGGGGGGGAGGTGCCGAGGCCCCAGCATTTT. It specifies CASSSPGGEVPRPQHF. This chain uses TRBV21-1 with TRBJ1-5. TRBV21-1 is termed a pseudogene. The CDR3 loop spans 16 amino acids.

The J gene is TRBJ1-1, the V gene TRBV29-1, with D hard to call. CDR1 and CDR2 (germline): SQVTM, ANQGSEA. The CDR3 sequence is 13 residues long. Trimming removed 6 bases from V and 1 base from J, with 12 bases in between. The CDR3 reads CSVKPDGNTEAFF. CDR3 DNA sequence: TGCAGCGTAAAGCCGGACGGGAACACTGAAGCTTTCTTT.

This clone was detected a few times. V usage is TRBV6-4 and J usage is TRBJ2-1, with 9 bases that match TRBD1. The V gene end was trimmed by 0 bases and the J gene end by 7 bases; junction bases not matched to a gene: 1. The V gene's germline CDR1 is MRHNA and CDR2 SNTAGT. This CDR3 contains 14 residues. The CDR3 DNA reads as TGTGCCAGCAGTGACTCGACAGGGGGAAATGAGCAGTTCTTC. It is translated as CASSDSTGGNEQFF.

The chain links TRBV10-3 to TRBJ2-1; TRBD1 matches 9 bases. The V gene's germline CDR1 is ENHRY and CDR2 SYGVKD. V was pared by 9 bases and J by 8 bases, with 11 bases of the junction left unmatched. There are 14 residues in the CDR3. The CDR3 coding sequence is TGTGCCATTAAACCGGGACAGGGCTTGGATGAGCAGTTCTTC. Translated: CAIKPGQGLDEQFF.

The chain has TRBV15 and TRBJ2-7, with unresolved D. CDR1 LNHNV and CDR2 YYDKDF come from the germline V gene (reference sequence). This CDR3 has 16 residues. V was shortened by 0 bases and J by 1 base, with 13 bases between the two germline ends. This chain's CDR3 is CATSRDTSKESYEQYF. The CDR3 region has the DNA TGTGCCACCAGCAGAGATACCTCGAAGGAATCCTACGAGCAGTACTTC.

The genes are TRBV7-8 and TRBJ1-4; no clear D. V lost 5 bases to trimming and J lost 7 bases, with 11 bases between them. This CDR3 is 13 amino acids long. Germline CDR1 reads SGHVS; CDR2 reads FQNEAQ. In DNA, the CDR3 is TGTGCCAGCAGCCCCGGCGGTCCTGAAAAACTGTTTTTT. Translation gives CASSPGGPEKLFF. The whole variable domain, remainder taken from reference TRBV7-8 and TRBJ1-4, is GAGVSQSPRYKVAKRGQDVALRCDPISGHVSLFWYQQALGQGPEFLTYFQNEAQLDKSGLPSDRFFAERPEGSVSTLKIQRTQQEDSAVYLCASSPGGPEKLFFGSGTQLSVL.

The sample holds one count of this clone. The chain combines TRBV6-5 with TRBJ1-2; no clear D gene. V lost 1 base, J lost 0 bases, and 6 bases lay in between. The germline V gene encodes CDR1 MNHEY and CDR2 SVGAGI. There are 14 residues in the CDR3. CDR3 loop: CASSYLHPNYGYTF. The DNA of the CDR3 is TGTGCCAGCAGTTACTTGCATCCTAACTATGGCTACACCTTC.

This clone was counted between two and nine times. V usage is TRBV2 and J usage is TRBJ1-3, with unresolved D. This CDR3 comprises 14 residues. Germline V gene sequence: CDR1 SNHLY, CDR2 FYNNEI. V lost 8 bases to trimming and J lost 0 bases, with 11 bases between them. The CDR3: CASSPTPSGNTIYF. For the CDR3, the DNA is TGTGCCAGCTCCCCTACGCCCTCTGGAAACACCATATATTTT. Supplemented by reference TRBV2 and TRBJ1-3, the full variable domain reads EPEVTQTPSHQVTQMGQEVILRCVPISNHLYFYWYRQILGQKVEFLVSFYNNEISEKSEIFDDQFSVERPDGSNFTLKIRSTKLEDSAMYFCASSPTPSGNTIYFGEGSWLTVV.

The J gene is TRBJ2-7, the V gene TRBV4-3, with D possibly matching TRBD1 (6 bases). Trimming shortened V by 4 bases and J by 5 bases, and 15 bases separated the two germline ends. The length of the CDR3 is 14 residues. Germline lookup yields CDR1 LGHNA and CDR2 YSLEER. CDR3 DNA: TGCGCCAGCAGCCCCGGACAGAGCTGGAACGAGCAGTACTTC. Its protein is CASSPGQSWNEQYF.

The V and J genes are TRBV3-1 (or the pseudogene TRBV3-2) and TRBJ1-2; weak D call: TRBD1 (5 bases). The CDR3 loop spans 13 amino acids. Germline loops: CDR1 LGHDT, CDR2 YNNKEL (reference sequence). V lost 1 base and J lost 6, with 9 bases in between. CDR3 protein: CASSQATRDGYTF. The CDR3 bases are TGTGCCAGCAGCCAAGCAACCAGGGATGGCTACACCTTC.

The chain combines TRBV5-1 with TRBJ1-2; D is perhaps TRBD1 (5 bases). This CDR3 has 14 residues. Germline CDR1 is SGHRS and CDR2 is YFSETQ. Between the trimmed V and J ends, which lost 6 bases and 2 bases, there was a span of 14 bases. This CDR3 reads CASTIGGINYGYTF. CDR3 nucleotides: TGCGCCAGCACCATCGGGGGGATCAACTATGGCTACACCTTC. Based on the CDR3 plus reference TRBV5-1 and TRBJ1-2, the full variable domain is KAGVTQTPRYLIKTRGQQVTLSCSPISGHRSVSWYQQTPGQGLQFLFEYFSETQRNKGNFPGRFSGRQFSNSRSEMNVSTLELGDSALYLCASTIGGINYGYTFGSGTRLTVV.

The chain uses TRBV5-1 and TRBJ2-7; 7 bases line up with TRBD2. The CDR3 loop spans 15 amino acids. The V segment lost 3 bases and the J segment 2 bases; nucleotides outside the gene matches: 8. CDR1 SGHRS and CDR2 YFSETQ come from the germline V gene. The CDR3 loop is CASSSSGTTPYEQYF. For the CDR3, the DNA is TGCGCCAGCAGCTCCTCCGGGACTACTCCCTACGAGCAGTACTTC.

The V and J genes are TRBV19 and TRBJ1-5; D uncertain. The germline CDR1 and CDR2 sequences are LNHDA and SQIVND (reference sequence). The CDR3 spans 13 residues. V was shortened by 9 bases and J by 3 bases, with 12 bases between the two germline ends. In nucleotides, the CDR3 is TGTGCCAGCCAACACCGTAACAATCAGCCCCAGCATTTT. This translates into CASQHRNNQPQHF.

The genes are TRBV29-1 and TRBJ2-7; D is possibly TRBD1 (5 bases). Trimming shortened V by 5 bases and J by 3 bases, and 14 bases separated the two germline ends. The germline V gene encodes CDR1 SQVTM and CDR2 ANQGSEA. This CDR3 has 13 amino acids. The CDR3, as DNA: TGCAGCGTTAGTTCAGGGATAAACTACGAGCAGTACTTC. It is translated as CSVSSGINYEQYF.

This clone was observed a few times. The gene calls are TRBV3-1 (or the pseudogene TRBV3-2) and TRBJ2-2; 7 bases are shared with TRBD1. The J segment lost 1 base and the V segment lost 4 bases, leaving 3 bases of the junction unmatched. Germline values: CDR1 LGHDT, CDR2 YNNKEL (reference sequence). The CDR3 runs 15 residues. In DNA form, the CDR3 reads TGTGCCAGCAGCCCGACAGGGAAGAACACCGGGGAGCTGTTTTTT. Protein: CASSPTGKNTGELFF.

This chain connects TRBV2 to TRBJ2-5; 7 positions match TRBD2. The CDR3 consists of 14 residues. V was clipped by 8 bases and J by 3 bases; unmatched bases: 9. Germline assignment: CDR1 SNHLY and CDR2 FYNNEI. The CDR3 reads CASAFLGGEETQYF. CDR3 bases: TGTGCCAGCGCTTTTCTGGGGGGGGAAGAGACCCAGTACTTC.

The V and J genes are TRBV11-2 and TRBJ1-2; D is possibly TRBD1 (5 bases). The CDR3 has 14 residues. V lost 5 bases, J lost 7 bases, and 17 bases lay in between. Looked up from germline, CDR1 is SGHAT and CDR2 is FQNNGV. CDR3 residues: CASSAREGSAGYTF. CDR3 bases: TGTGCCAGCAGCGCCAGGGAGGGGAGTGCTGGCTACACCTTC.

The genes are TRBV6-5 and TRBJ2-3, with D possibly being TRBD2 (5 bases). Trimming removed 4 bases at V and 7 bases at J, with 15 bases between. There are 14 residues in the CDR3. Germline V CDR1 and CDR2: MNHEY, SVGAGI. CDR3 nucleotides: TGTGCCAGCAGTTTAAAACGGGGTAGTAATACGCAGTATTTT. It yields the protein CASSLKRGSNTQYF.

The V call is TRBV19, the J call TRBJ1-2; no firm D call. Between the trimmed V and J ends, which lost 7 bases and 2 bases, there was a span of 14 bases. CDR3 length equals 14 residues. CDR1 LNHDA and CDR2 SQIVND come from the germline V gene (reference sequence). The DNA for the CDR3 is TGTGCCAGTAACCCTTGGCAGTACAACTATGGCTACACCTTC. This sequence encodes CASNPWQYNYGYTF.

J is TRBJ2-3 and V is TRBV10-3; the match to TRBD1 covers 8 bases. The germline gives CDR1 ENHRY, CDR2 SYGVKD. CDR3 length: 15 amino acids. With V trimmed by 7 bases and J by 0 bases, 6 bases remained unmatched. The CDR3 DNA follows: TGTGCCATCACCTCGGACAGGGATAGCACAGATACGCAGTATTTT. Its protein product is CAITSDRDSTDTQYF.